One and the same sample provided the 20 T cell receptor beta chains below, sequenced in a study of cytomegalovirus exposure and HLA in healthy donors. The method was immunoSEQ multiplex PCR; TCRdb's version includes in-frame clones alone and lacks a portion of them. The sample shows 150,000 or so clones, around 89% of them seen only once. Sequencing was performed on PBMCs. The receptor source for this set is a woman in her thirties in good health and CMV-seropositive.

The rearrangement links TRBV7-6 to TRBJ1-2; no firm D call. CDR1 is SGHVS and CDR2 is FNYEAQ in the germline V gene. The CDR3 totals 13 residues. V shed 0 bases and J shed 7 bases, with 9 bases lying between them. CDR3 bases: TGTGCCAGCAGCTTAGCGGCCGGGTTTGGCTACACCTTC. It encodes CASSLAAGFGYTF.

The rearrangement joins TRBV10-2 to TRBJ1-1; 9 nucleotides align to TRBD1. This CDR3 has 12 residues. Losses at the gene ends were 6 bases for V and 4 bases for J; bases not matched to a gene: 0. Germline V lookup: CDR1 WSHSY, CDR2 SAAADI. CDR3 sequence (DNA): TGCGCCAGCAGGACAGGGGGCACTGAAGCTTTCTTT. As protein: CASRTGGTEAFF.

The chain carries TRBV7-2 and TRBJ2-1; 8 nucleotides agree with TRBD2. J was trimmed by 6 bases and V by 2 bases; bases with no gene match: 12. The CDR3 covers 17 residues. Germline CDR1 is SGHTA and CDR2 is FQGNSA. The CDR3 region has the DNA TGTGCCAGCAGCTTAATGTCCAGGGCTAGCGGGTCCAATGAGCAGTTCTTC. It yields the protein CASSLMSRASGSNEQFF.

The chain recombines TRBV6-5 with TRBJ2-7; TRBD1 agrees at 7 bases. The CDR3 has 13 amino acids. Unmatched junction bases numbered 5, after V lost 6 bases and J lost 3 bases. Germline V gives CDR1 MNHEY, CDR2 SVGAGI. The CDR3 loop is CASRPGTDYEQYF. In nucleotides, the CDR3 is TGTGCCAGCAGGCCCGGGACAGACTACGAGCAGTACTTC.

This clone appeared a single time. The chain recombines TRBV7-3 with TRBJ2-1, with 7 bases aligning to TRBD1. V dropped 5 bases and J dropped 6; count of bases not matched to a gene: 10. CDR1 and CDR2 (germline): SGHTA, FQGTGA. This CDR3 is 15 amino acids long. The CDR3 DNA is TGTGCCAGCAGCGAAACCGGGACAGTTCCCAATGAGCAGTTCTTC. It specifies CASSETGTVPNEQFF.

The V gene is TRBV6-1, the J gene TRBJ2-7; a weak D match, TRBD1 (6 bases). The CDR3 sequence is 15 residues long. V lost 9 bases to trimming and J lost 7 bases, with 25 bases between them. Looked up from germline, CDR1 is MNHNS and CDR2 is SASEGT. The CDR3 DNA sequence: TGTGCCAGTGATACCGGGACACTTATCTTAAGGGAGCAGTACTTC. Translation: CASDTGTLILREQYF.

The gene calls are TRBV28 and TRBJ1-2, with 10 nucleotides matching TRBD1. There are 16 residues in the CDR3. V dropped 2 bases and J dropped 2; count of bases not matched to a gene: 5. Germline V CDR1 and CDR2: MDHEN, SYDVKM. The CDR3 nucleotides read TGTGCCAGCAGTTTAAGTGACAGGGGGCCAAACTATGGCTACACCTTC. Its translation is CASSLSDRGPNYGYTF.

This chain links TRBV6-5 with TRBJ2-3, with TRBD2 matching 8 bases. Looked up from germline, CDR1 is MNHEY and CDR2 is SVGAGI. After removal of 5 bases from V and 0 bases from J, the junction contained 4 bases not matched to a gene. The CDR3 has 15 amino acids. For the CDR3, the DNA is TGTGCCAGCAGTGTCCGGGAGGGTAGCACAGATACGCAGTATTTT. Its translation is CASSVREGSTDTQYF.

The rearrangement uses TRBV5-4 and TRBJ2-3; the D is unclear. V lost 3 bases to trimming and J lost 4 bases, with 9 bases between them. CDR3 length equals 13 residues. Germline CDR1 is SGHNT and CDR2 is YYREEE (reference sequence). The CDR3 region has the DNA TGTGCCAGCAGCTCGTGGAGCGCAGATACGCAGTATTTT. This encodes CASSSWSADTQYF.

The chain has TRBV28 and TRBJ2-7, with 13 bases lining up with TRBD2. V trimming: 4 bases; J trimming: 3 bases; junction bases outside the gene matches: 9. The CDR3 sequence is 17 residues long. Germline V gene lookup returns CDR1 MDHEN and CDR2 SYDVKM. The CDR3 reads CASSSYGLAGAIYEQYF. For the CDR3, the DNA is TGTGCCAGCAGTTCTTACGGACTAGCGGGGGCCATCTACGAGCAGTACTTC.

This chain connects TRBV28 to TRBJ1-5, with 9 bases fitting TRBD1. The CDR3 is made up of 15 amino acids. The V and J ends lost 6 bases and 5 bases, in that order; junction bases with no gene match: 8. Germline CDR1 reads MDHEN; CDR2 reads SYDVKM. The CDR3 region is CASSPGTGTYQPQHF. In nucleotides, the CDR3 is TGTGCCAGCAGCCCCGGGACAGGGACCTATCAGCCCCAGCATTTT.

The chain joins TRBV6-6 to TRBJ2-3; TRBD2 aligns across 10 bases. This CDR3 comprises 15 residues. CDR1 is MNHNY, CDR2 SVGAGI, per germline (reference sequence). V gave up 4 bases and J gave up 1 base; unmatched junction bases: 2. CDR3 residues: CASSSGTSGTDTQYF. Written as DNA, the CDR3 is TGTGCCAGCAGTTCCGGGACTAGCGGCACAGATACGCAGTATTTT.

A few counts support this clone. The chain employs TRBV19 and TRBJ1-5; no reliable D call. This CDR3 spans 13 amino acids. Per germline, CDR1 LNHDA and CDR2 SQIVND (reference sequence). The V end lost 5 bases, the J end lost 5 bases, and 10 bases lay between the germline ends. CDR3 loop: CASSVGRDQPQHF. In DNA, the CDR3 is TGTGCCAGTAGTGTCGGCCGGGATCAGCCCCAGCATTTT.

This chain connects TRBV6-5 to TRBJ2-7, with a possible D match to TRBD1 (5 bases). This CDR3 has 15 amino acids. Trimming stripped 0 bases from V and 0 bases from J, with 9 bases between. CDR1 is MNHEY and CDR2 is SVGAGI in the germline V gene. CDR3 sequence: CASSYSSGFSYEQYF. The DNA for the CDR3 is TGTGCCAGCAGTTACTCGTCAGGGTTCTCCTACGAGCAGTACTTC.

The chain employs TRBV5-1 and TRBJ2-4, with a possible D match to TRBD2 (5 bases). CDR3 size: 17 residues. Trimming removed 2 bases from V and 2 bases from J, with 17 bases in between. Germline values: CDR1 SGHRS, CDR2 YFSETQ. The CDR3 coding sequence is TGCGCCAGCAGCTTCGGTGAGGGTACCGGGACCAAAAACATTCAGTACTTC. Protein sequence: CASSFGEGTGTKNIQYF.

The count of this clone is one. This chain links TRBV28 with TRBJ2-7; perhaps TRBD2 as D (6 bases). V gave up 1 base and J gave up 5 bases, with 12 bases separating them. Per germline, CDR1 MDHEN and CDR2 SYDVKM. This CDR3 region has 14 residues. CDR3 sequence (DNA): TGTGCCAGCAGTTTATCGCAGGGACTTCACGAGCAGTACTTC. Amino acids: CASSLSQGLHEQYF.

The CDR3 sequence is CASSPWTGGPETQYF. The DNA for the CDR3 is TGTGCCAGCAGCCCTTGGACAGGAGGACCAGAGACCCAGTACTTC. The gene calls are TRBV14 and TRBJ2-5; 7 bases fit TRBD1. Germline CDR1 reads SGHDN; CDR2 reads FVKESK. With V trimmed by 4 bases and J by 4 bases, 9 bases remained unmatched. CDR3 length: 15 residues.

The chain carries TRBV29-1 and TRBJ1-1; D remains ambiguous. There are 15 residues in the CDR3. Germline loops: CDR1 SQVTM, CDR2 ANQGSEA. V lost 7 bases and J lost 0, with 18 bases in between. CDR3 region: CSGSEDQMMNTEAFF. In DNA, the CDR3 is TGCAGCGGCAGTGAGGATCAGATGATGAACACTGAAGCTTTCTTT.

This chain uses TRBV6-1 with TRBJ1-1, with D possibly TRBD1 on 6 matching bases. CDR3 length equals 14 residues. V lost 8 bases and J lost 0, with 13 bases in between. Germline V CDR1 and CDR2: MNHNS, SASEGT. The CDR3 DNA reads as TGTGCCAGCCTAGAAACAGGGATGAACACTGAAGCTTTCTTT. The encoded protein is CASLETGMNTEAFF.

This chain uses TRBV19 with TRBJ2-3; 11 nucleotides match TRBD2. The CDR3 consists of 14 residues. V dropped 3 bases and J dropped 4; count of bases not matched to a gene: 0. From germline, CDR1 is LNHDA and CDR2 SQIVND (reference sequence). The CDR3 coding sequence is TGTGCCAGTAGTATTAGCGGGGGGGCAGATACGCAGTATTTT. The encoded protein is CASSISGGADTQYF.